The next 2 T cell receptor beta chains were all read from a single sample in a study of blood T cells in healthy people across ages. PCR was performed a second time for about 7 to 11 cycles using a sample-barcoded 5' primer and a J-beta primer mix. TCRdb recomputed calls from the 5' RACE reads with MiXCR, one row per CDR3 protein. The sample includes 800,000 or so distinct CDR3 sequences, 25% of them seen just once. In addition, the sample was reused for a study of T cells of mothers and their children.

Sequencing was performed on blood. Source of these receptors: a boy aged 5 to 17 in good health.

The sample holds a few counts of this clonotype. The CDR3 protein is CASSQDGQGASRSGANVLTF. CDR3 DNA sequence: TGCGCCAGCAGCCAAGACGGACAGGGGGCTTCTAGATCTGGGGCCAACGTCCTGACTTTC. V gene TRBV4-1 combines with J gene TRBJ2-6; TRBD1 aligns across 11 bases. Looked up from germline, CDR1 is MGHRA and CDR2 is YSYEKL. The V segment lost 0 bases and the J segment 1 base; nucleotides outside the gene matches: 8. The CDR3 spans 20 residues.

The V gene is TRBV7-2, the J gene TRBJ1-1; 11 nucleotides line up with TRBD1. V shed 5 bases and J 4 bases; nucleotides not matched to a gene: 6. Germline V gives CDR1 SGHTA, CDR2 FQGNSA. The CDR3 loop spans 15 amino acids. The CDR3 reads CASSPRTGGGTEAFF. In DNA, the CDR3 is TGTGCCAGCAGCCCACGGACAGGGGGCGGCACTGAAGCTTTCTTT.